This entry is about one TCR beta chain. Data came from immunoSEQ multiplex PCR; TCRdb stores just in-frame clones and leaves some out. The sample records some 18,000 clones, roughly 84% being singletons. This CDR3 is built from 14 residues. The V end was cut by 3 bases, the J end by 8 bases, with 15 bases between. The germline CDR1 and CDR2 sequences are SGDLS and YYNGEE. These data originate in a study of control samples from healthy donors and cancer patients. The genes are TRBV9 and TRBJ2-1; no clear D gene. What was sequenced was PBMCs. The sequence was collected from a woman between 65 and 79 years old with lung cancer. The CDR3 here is CASSGSIRSDEQFF. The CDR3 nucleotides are TGTGCCAGCAGCGGGAGTATTAGGAGCGATGAGCAGTTCTTC.